This T cell receptor beta chain is from a study of blood T cell repertoires in COVID-19. Study background: COVID-19 samples from acute and convalescent phases originated in the United States, Italy and Spain. Sample material is recorded as cDNA or gDNA derived from T cells, B-cell-depleted T cells, or PBMCs.

Recruitment covered about two dozen US areas and drew participants whose ages spanned about 18 to 89 years. Assignments of participants to cohorts depended upon their own reported clinical history. The germline V gene has CDR1 LGHDT and CDR2 YNNKEL (reference sequence). The CDR3 is 13 residues long. The V segment lost 10 bases and the J segment 2 bases; nucleotides outside the gene matches: 8. Sequenced by immunoSEQ multiplex PCR; TCRdb stores in-frame clones only, minus some. This table has approximately 200,000 clones, 85% appearing once. The TCR comes from a man in his forties or fifties who had recovered from COVID-19. The source material was PBMCs or T cells enriched from blood (not recorded which). The gene calls are TRBV3-1 (or the pseudogene TRBV3-2) and TRBJ2-7; 7 nucleotides match TRBD2. CDR3 region: CAILRDYPYEQYF. In nucleotides, the CDR3 is TGTGCCATCCTCCGGGACTACCCCTACGAGCAGTACTTC.